This T cell receptor beta chain was obtained from a study of blood T cell repertoires in COVID-19. The table came from immunoSEQ multiplex PCR; TCRdb's copy has only in-frame clones and leaves some out. The table includes fewer than 200,000 clones, nearly 90% detected once. Trimming pared 2 bases from V and 0 bases from J, leaving 10 bases between. CDR3 length: 15 amino acids. CDR1 is SGHAT, CDR2 FQNNGV, per germline. The chain couples TRBV11-2 to TRBJ1-1; D is perhaps TRBD1 (5 bases). Sequencing input: peripheral blood. The clonotype originates from a man in his sixties with active or convalescent COVID-19. The CDR3 DNA is TGTGCCAGCAGCTTAAGACAGCCTATGAACACTGAAGCTTTCTTT. Translating gives CASSLRQPMNTEAFF.